This is a list of T cell receptor beta chains from one sample in a study of blood T cell repertoires in COVID-19. Assay: immunoSEQ multiplex PCR; the TCRdb copy retains only in-frame clones and omits some. The sample includes about 160,000 clones, roughly 80% of them seen just once. Sequencing was done on a sample of peripheral blood. The receptors were gathered from a man between 60 and 75 years old with acute or convalescent COVID-19. CDR3s include the opening cysteine and the closing phenylalanine or tryptophan.

j_call: TRBJ2-4
v_call: TRBV5-1
cdr3_aa: CASSQTGASAKNIQYF

j_call: TRBJ1-6
v_call: TRBV27
cdr3_aa: CASRLAGGNSPLHF

j_call: TRBJ2-3
v_call: TRBV5-1
cdr3_aa: CASSSLQGTDTQYF

j_call: TRBJ2-2
v_call: TRBV19
cdr3_aa: CASSSGGRTGELFF

j_call: TRBJ1-2
v_call: TRBV12-3/TRBV12-4
cdr3_aa: CATARPANYGYTF

j_call: TRBJ1-1
v_call: TRBV4-3
cdr3_aa: CASSLTLGFSGEAFF

j_call: TRBJ2-5
v_call: TRBV9
cdr3_aa: CASSGGLYQETQYF

j_call: TRBJ1-2
v_call: TRBV27
cdr3_aa: CASSFTTGWGGYTF

j_call: TRBJ1-5
v_call: TRBV7-2
cdr3_aa: CASSTGGPQHF

j_call: TRBJ2-3
v_call: TRBV4-1
cdr3_aa: CASSLSGASTDTQYF

j_call: TRBJ1-1
v_call: TRBV15
cdr3_aa: CATSRDLVGRGAFF

j_call: TRBJ2-1
v_call: TRBV7-2
cdr3_aa: CASSLGRQGTWNEQFF

j_call: TRBJ2-7
v_call: TRBV6-5
cdr3_aa: CATSVGGAYEQYF

j_call: TRBJ2-3
v_call: TRBV19
cdr3_aa: CASSIGRGIGGDTQYF

j_call: TRBJ2-7
v_call: TRBV29-1
cdr3_aa: CSVADSYEQYF

j_call: TRBJ2-5
v_call: TRBV19
cdr3_aa: CATKVPGGIGETQYF

j_call: TRBJ2-7
v_call: TRBV6-2/TRBV6-3
cdr3_aa: CASSKSARYRDEQYF

j_call: TRBJ1-1
v_call: TRBV25-1
cdr3_aa: CASSEQGVNTEAFF

j_call: TRBJ1-4
v_call: TRBV28
cdr3_aa: CASSPPGTDEKLFF

j_call: TRBJ2-7
v_call: TRBV5-6
cdr3_aa: CASSFTRTEPEQYF

j_call: TRBJ2-7
v_call: TRBV30
cdr3_aa: CAWSVKGQGVTQKYF

j_call: TRBJ1-5
v_call: TRBV7-2
cdr3_aa: CASSSAAGLGQPQHF

j_call: TRBJ2-2
v_call: TRBV6-5
cdr3_aa: CASSTGQGTGELFF

j_call: TRBJ2-3
v_call: TRBV24-1
cdr3_aa: CATSGLDTDTQYF

j_call: TRBJ2-7
v_call: TRBV11-2
cdr3_aa: CASSLEVVPGYEQYF

j_call: TRBJ1-2
v_call: TRBV24-1
cdr3_aa: CATTSGTGDGYTF

j_call: TRBJ1-2
v_call: TRBV6-2/TRBV6-3
cdr3_aa: CASSAGAGYGYTF

j_call: TRBJ1-2
v_call: TRBV19
cdr3_aa: CASGGLISPGLYGYTF

j_call: TRBJ1-1
v_call: TRBV5-1
cdr3_aa: CASSRDREGTNTEAFF

j_call: TRBJ1-5
v_call: TRBV19
cdr3_aa: CASSIQGGEQPQHF

j_call: TRBJ2-2
v_call: TRBV24-1
cdr3_aa: CATSREGARTGELFF

j_call: TRBJ1-1
v_call: TRBV18
cdr3_aa: CASSPQRQGRDTEAFF

j_call: TRBJ2-5
v_call: TRBV5-6
cdr3_aa: CASSPGFQSTQYF

j_call: TRBJ1-1
v_call: TRBV29-1
cdr3_aa: CSVLQGDTEAFF

j_call: TRBJ1-1
v_call: TRBV6-2/TRBV6-3
cdr3_aa: CASSGLPNTEAFF

j_call: TRBJ1-6
v_call: TRBV6-2/TRBV6-3
cdr3_aa: CASSYLDSLNSPLHF

j_call: TRBJ1-2
v_call: TRBV18
cdr3_aa: CASSPTDTPNYGYTF

j_call: TRBJ1-1
v_call: TRBV29-1
cdr3_aa: CSVEYLDLAFF

j_call: TRBJ1-2
v_call: TRBV7-3
cdr3_aa: CASSLKGGDVVVGGYTF

j_call: TRBJ1-1
v_call: TRBV5-1
cdr3_aa: CASKNRATNTEAFF

j_call: TRBJ1-2
v_call: TRBV21-1
cdr3_aa: CASSKVVYGYTF

j_call: TRBJ1-1
v_call: TRBV6-1
cdr3_aa: CASSDGGAVNTEAFF

j_call: TRBJ2-1
v_call: TRBV2
cdr3_aa: CASSELAGGPGANNEQFF

j_call: TRBJ1-4
v_call: TRBV4-2
cdr3_aa: CASSQDVSGTGREKLFF

j_call: TRBJ1-4
v_call: TRBV21-1
cdr3_aa: CASNGDSPNEKLFF

j_call: TRBJ2-3
v_call: TRBV6-6
cdr3_aa: CASSYSEGALDTQYF

j_call: TRBJ2-1
v_call: TRBV4-3
cdr3_aa: CASSHVEGQGPNEQFF

j_call: TRBJ2-5
v_call: TRBV14
cdr3_aa: CASSQGLVETQYF

j_call: TRBJ1-1
v_call: TRBV12-3/TRBV12-4
cdr3_aa: CASSLNQGREAFF

j_call: TRBJ2-3
v_call: TRBV19
cdr3_aa: CASSSGTGNRYF

j_call: TRBJ1-5
v_call: TRBV30
cdr3_aa: CAWSWGQSNQPQHF